These T cell receptor beta chains were read from a single sample in a study of blood T cell repertoires in COVID-19. This table comes from immunoSEQ multiplex PCR, and its TCRdb copy is limited to in-frame clones, with some not included. The sample holds about 440,000 clones, roughly nine tenths seen once. Sequences were obtained from PBMCs or T cells enriched from blood (not recorded which). The receptors derive from a woman aged 18-29 years with acute COVID-19. The CDR3 runs from the conserved cysteine through the conserved F or W. The D gene is left open where the match is weak. Size is stated for part of the rows, as once, few or many counts, or as a class when the clone is expanded.

>-|TRBJ1-1|-|TRBV4-3
CASSQGRDWDLGRGTEAFF
TGCGCCAGCAGCCAAGGTAGAGACTGGGACCTTGGGCGGGGCACTGAAGCTTTCTTT
>-|TRBJ2-3|-|TRBV4-2
CASSQGEKEDTRSF
TGTGCCAGCAGCCAAGGAGAGAAAGAGGATACGCGGAGCTTT
>-|TRBJ2-3|-|TRBV15
CATSVADTQYF
TGTGCCACCTCGGTCGCAGATACGCAGTATTTT
>-|TRBJ2-7|TRBD1|TRBV18
CASSLTRQGSSYEQYF
TGTGCCAGCTCACTTACCAGACAGGGGTCCTCCTACGAGCAGTACTTC
>-|TRBJ2-1|TRBD2|TRBV2
CASVGLASYNEQFF
TGTGCCAGTGTTGGACTAGCGTCTTACAATGAGCAGTTCTTC
>-|TRBJ2-1|TRBD2|TRBV10-1
CASSEPSGKKFF
TGCGCCAGCAGTGAGCCTAGCGGGAAGAAGTTCTTC
>-|TRBJ1-4|-|TRBV27
CASSPLQGVREKLFF
TGTGCCAGCAGTCCCTTACAGGGCGTGAGAGAAAAACTGTTTTTT
>-|TRBJ2-7|-|TRBV12-3/TRBV12-4
CASSRRVEQYF
TGTGCCAGCAGCCGACGGGTCGAGCAGTACTTC
>-|TRBJ2-7|-|TRBV28
CASSPRSSSYEQYF
TGTGCCAGCAGTCCCCGCAGTTCCTCCTACGAGCAGTACTTC
>-|TRBJ1-1|-|TRBV19
CASSPPGARNTEAFF
TGTGCCAGTAGTCCCCCGGGAGCTCGGAACACTGAAGCTTTCTTT
>-|TRBJ1-3|-|TRBV7-9
CASSPATNKGNTIYF
TGTGCCAGCAGCCCAGCCACTAACAAGGGAAACACCATATATTTT
>-|TRBJ2-7|-|TRBV11-1
CASSLYTGYEQYF
TGTGCCAGCAGCTTATACACGGGGTACGAGCAGTACTTC
>-|TRBJ2-3|-|TRBV2
CASSELGGGLRTDTQYF
TGTGCCAGCAGTGAATTGGGGGGGGGCTTGAGGACAGATACGCAGTATTTT
>-|TRBJ2-3|-|TRBV24-1
CATSAQGTDTQYF
TGTGCCACCAGTGCTCAGGGCACAGATACGCAGTATTTT
>-|TRBJ1-6|TRBD1|TRBV10-3
CATMTGDNSPLHF
TGTGCCACCATGACAGGGGACAATTCACCCCTCCACTTT
>-|TRBJ1-2|TRBD1|TRBV4-3
CASSSGDRVNYGYTF
TGCGCCAGCAGCTCTGGAGACAGGGTGAACTATGGCTACACCTTC
>-|TRBJ1-2|-|TRBV29-1
CSAGGVGGDLYGYTF
TGCAGCGCAGGAGGGGTCGGGGGAGACTTATATGGCTACACCTTC
>-|TRBJ1-4|-|TRBV7-8
CASSLARYRADEKLFF
TGTGCCAGCAGCTTAGCGAGATACAGGGCTGATGAAAAACTGTTTTTT
>-|TRBJ2-7|TRBD1|TRBV4-3
CASNLAGQGIFWSYEQYF
TGCGCCAGCAACCTTGCGGGACAGGGAATTTTTTGGTCCTACGAGCAGTACTTC
>few|TRBJ1-1|TRBD1|TRBV3-1/TRBV3-2
CASSQRQGATQAFF
TGTGCCAGCAGCCAAAGACAGGGGGCGACTCAAGCTTTCTTT
>-|TRBJ2-3|TRBD2|TRBV2
CASSWTGTSGSKNTQYF
TGTGCCAGCAGTTGGACCGGGACTAGCGGGAGTAAGAATACGCAGTATTTT
>once|TRBJ1-1|-|TRBV5-8
CASSYSTEAFF
TGTGCCAGCAGCTACAGCACTGAAGCTTTCTTT
>once|TRBJ1-1|-|TRBV14
CASSQVSLVVPGATEAFF
TGTGCCAGCAGCCAAGTTAGTCTAGTTGTTCCTGGGGCAACCGAAGCTTTCTTT
>-|TRBJ2-7|TRBD1|TRBV3-1/TRBV3-2
CASSQDWDSHYYEQYF
TGTGCCAGCAGCCAAGATTGGGACAGCCATTACTACGAGCAGTACTTC
>once|TRBJ2-1|TRBD1|TRBV9
CASSVGTGGTGNEQFF
TGTGCCAGCAGCGTGGGTACAGGGGGGACAGGCAATGAGCAGTTCTTC
>once|TRBJ1-5|-|TRBV15
CATSPQGNQPQHF
TGTGCCACCAGCCCACAGGGCAATCAGCCCCAGCATTTT
>-|TRBJ2-1|TRBD2|TRBV5-4
CASSPGLAVYNEQFF
TGTGCCAGCAGCCCGGGACTAGCGGTATACAATGAGCAGTTCTTC
>-|TRBJ1-2|TRBD1|TRBV11-1
CASSSPGQGALGYTF
TGTGCCAGCAGCTCACCGGGACAGGGCGCCTTAGGCTACACCTTC
>-|TRBJ1-2|-|TRBV3-1/TRBV3-2
CASSQDSTYGYTF
TGTGCCAGCAGCCAAGATTCCACTTATGGCTACACCTTC
>-|TRBJ2-5|-|TRBV10-3
CAISERDRKETQYF
TGTGCCATCAGTGAACGAGACAGAAAAGAGACCCAGTACTTC
>few|TRBJ2-1|TRBD1|TRBV27
CASSHAKYSGGSSYNEQFF
TGTGCCAGCAGTCACGCGAAGTACTCAGGGGGAAGCTCCTACAATGAGCAGTTCTTC
>-|TRBJ2-7|-|TRBV7-8
CASSLESLGRQTSYEQYF
TGTGCCAGCAGCTTAGAGTCATTGGGCCGGCAGACGTCCTACGAGCAGTACTTC
>-|TRBJ1-4|TRBD1|TRBV23-1
CASSYLDRAFEKLFF
TGCGCCAGCAGTTACTTAGACAGGGCGTTTGAAAAACTGTTTTTT
>-|TRBJ2-7|TRBD2|TRBV7-2
CASSLLAGAYEQYF
TGTGCCAGCAGCTTACTAGCGGGAGCCTACGAGCAGTACTTC
>-|TRBJ1-5|-|TRBV19
CASMRDSYSNQPQHF
TGTGCCAGTATGAGGGATTCTTATAGCAATCAGCCCCAGCATTTT
>-|TRBJ1-2|-|TRBV2
CASSTLQGSGYTF
TGTGCCAGCAGCACTTTACAGGGTTCCGGCTACACCTTC
>-|TRBJ1-1|-|TRBV7-8
CAIKISTNTEAFF
TGTGCCATCAAGATATCGACTAACACTGAAGCTTTCTTT
>-|TRBJ1-1|-|TRBV2
CASSRAGGTEAFF
TGTGCCAGCAGCCGGGCGGGCGGCACTGAAGCTTTCTTT
>-|TRBJ2-5|-|TRBV13
CASSPRGLQETQYF
TGTGCCAGCAGCCCACGGGGTCTGCAAGAGACCCAGTACTTC
>-|TRBJ2-3|-|TRBV4-3
CASSQDPRGTDTQYF
TGCGCCAGCAGCCAAGACCCCAGGGGCACAGATACGCAGTATTTT
>few|TRBJ1-1|TRBD1|TRBV18
CASSPNGQGAGTEAFF
TGTGCCAGCTCACCTAACGGACAGGGGGCAGGAACTGAAGCTTTCTTT
>-|TRBJ2-7|-|TRBV6-5
CASQLHYEQYF
TGTGCCAGTCAGTTACACTACGAGCAGTACTTC
>-|TRBJ2-7|TRBD1|TRBV27
CASSLIFGTGVNEQYF
TGTGCCAGCAGTTTAATATTTGGGACAGGGGTCAACGAGCAGTACTTC